Listed here are 27 T cell receptor beta chains from one sample, sequenced in a study of cytomegalovirus exposure and HLA in healthy donors. Primers for the PCR totalled 60 Vbeta and 13 Jbeta. TCRdb's copy holds only in-frame clones and misses some; the assay was immunoSEQ multiplex PCR. The sample has some 170,000 clones; about 80% are singletons. The sequenced material came from PBMCs. These receptors were taken from a woman aged 30 to 39 in good health and CMV-seronegative.

This clone is a singleton in its sample. The V and J genes are TRBV7-9 and TRBJ2-5, with D maybe TRBD2 (5 bases). The CDR3 extends over 14 amino acids. The V end was cut by 2 bases, the J end by 5 bases, with 12 bases between. CDR1 is SEHNR, CDR2 FQNEAQ, per germline (reference sequence). The CDR3 sequence: CASSLNPGGETQYF. CDR3 in DNA: TGTGCCAGCAGCTTAAATCCGGGCGGGGAGACCCAGTACTTC.

CDR3 nucleotide sequence: TGTGCCAGCAGCCAAGGACTAGCGGGCTCCTACGAGCAGTACTTC. This encodes CASSQGLAGSYEQYF. V gene TRBV4-2 combines with J gene TRBJ2-7; 10 positions agree with TRBD2. Germline-derived CDR1 and CDR2 are LGHNA and YNFKEQ. This CDR3 has 15 amino acids. Unmatched junction bases numbered 0, after V lost 1 base and J lost 0 bases.

The rearrangement uses TRBV6-5 and TRBJ1-2; D is possibly TRBD1 (6 bases). The CDR3 has 14 amino acids. Germline V gene sequence: CDR1 MNHEY, CDR2 SVGAGI. The V end was cut by 5 bases, the J end by 3 bases, with 13 bases between. The CDR3 DNA sequence: TGTGCCAGCAGTCCCGAAGGGGGAGACTATGGCTACACCTTC. As protein: CASSPEGGDYGYTF.

In regard to this clone: The same CDR3 is also encoded by other DNA sequences in this sample. The chain employs TRBV20-1 and TRBJ1-2; no clear D gene. The CDR3 totals 11 residues. V dropped 3 bases and J dropped 1 base, with 3 bases sitting between them. Germline V gene lookup returns CDR1 DFQATT and CDR2 SNEGSKA (reference sequence). Written as DNA, the CDR3 is TGCAGTGCTAGGAGTAACTATGGCTACACCTTC. As protein: CSARSNYGYTF.

As DNA, the CDR3 is TGTGCCAGCAGCCAATCCGGGACTAGCGGGAGCCTTAACACCGGGGAGCTGTTTTTT. It codes for CASSQSGTSGSLNTGELFF. The chain is built from TRBV4-2 and TRBJ2-2, with 14 bases fitting TRBD2. The CDR3 length is 19 residues. Germline loops: CDR1 LGHNA, CDR2 YNFKEQ. V lost 2 bases and J lost 2; bases outside the gene matches: 7.

V and J are TRBV7-2 and TRBJ2-4; 7 bases align to TRBD1. The CDR3 has 15 residues. Germline-derived CDR1 and CDR2 are SGHTA and FQGNSA. The V segment lost 4 bases and the J segment 1 base; nucleotides outside the gene matches: 4. As DNA, the CDR3 is TGTGCCAGCAGCTCCTACAGGGGTGCCAAAAACATTCAGTACTTC. It encodes CASSSYRGAKNIQYF.

The rearrangement joins TRBV7-9 to TRBJ2-4; 7 nucleotides match TRBD1. The CDR3 consists of 17 residues. The germline CDR1 and CDR2 sequences are SEHNR and FQNEAQ (reference sequence). J was trimmed by 1 base and V by 3 bases; bases with no gene match: 9. CDR3 amino acids: CASSLGRGNTAKNIQYF. In DNA form, the CDR3 reads TGTGCCAGCAGCTTGGGCAGGGGGAATACGGCCAAAAACATTCAGTACTTC.

V gene TRBV7-2 combines with J gene TRBJ2-1; 9 bases are shared with TRBD2. The V and J ends lost 5 bases and 10 bases, in that order; junction bases with no gene match: 12. Looked up from germline, CDR1 is SGHTA and CDR2 is FQGNSA. The CDR3 is 15 amino acids. The CDR3 sequence is CASSRIGLALGEQFF. The CDR3, as DNA: TGTGCCAGCAGCCGGATTGGACTAGCGCTGGGAGAGCAGTTCTTC.

The chain couples TRBV10-3 to TRBJ1-4; the D gene is possibly TRBD1 (5 bases). Trimming stripped 6 bases from V and 8 bases from J, with 10 bases between. CDR1 and CDR2 (germline): ENHRY, SYGVKD. This CDR3 contains 12 residues. In DNA form, the CDR3 reads TGTGCCATCAGAGGGGAAGGCGAAAAACTGTTTTTT. It codes for CAIRGEGEKLFF.

Here the CDR3 DNA reads TGTGCCAGCAGCGTGGGGGACAGCACAGGCCACGAGCAGTACTTC. This translates into CASSVGDSTGHEQYF. V and J are TRBV9 and TRBJ2-7; 7 bases map to TRBD1. The germline CDR1 and CDR2 sequences are SGDLS and YYNGEE. J lost 5 bases, V lost 2 bases, and 10 bases had no gene match. CDR3 length: 15 amino acids. Variable domain in full (rest from reference TRBV9 and TRBJ2-7): DSGVTQTPKHLITATGQRVTLRCSPRSGDLSVYWYQQSLDQGLQFLIQYYNGEERAKGNILERFSAQQFPDLHSELNLSSLELGDSALYFCASSVGDSTGHEQYFGPGTRLTVT.

This clone occurred a few times. V usage is TRBV6-4 and J usage is TRBJ2-7, with D perhaps matching TRBD2 (6 bases). The germline gives CDR1 MRHNA, CDR2 SNTAGT. V lost 0 bases and J 5 bases, leaving 11 bases between the germline ends. The CDR3 has 14 residues. This chain's CDR3 is CASSDSKGRHEQYF. The CDR3 coding sequence is TGTGCCAGCAGTGACTCGAAGGGGAGGCACGAGCAGTACTTC.

This clone has a handful of counts. The J gene is TRBJ1-2, the V gene TRBV7-9; TRBD1 matches 7 bases. V shed 7 bases, J shed 4 bases, and the junction held 6 bases outside the gene matches. This CDR3 comprises 13 residues. CDR1 and CDR2 from the germline V gene are SEHNR and FQNEAQ (reference sequence). CDR3 coding DNA: TGTGCCAGCACCCGAGGGGGCGTCTATGGCTACACCTTC. Its protein is CASTRGGVYGYTF.

This chain links TRBV5-1 with TRBJ2-3, with 8 bases fitting TRBD2. In germline, CDR1 is SGHRS, CDR2 YFSETQ. Trimming took 0 bases from V and 2 from J; bases not matched to a gene: 8. The CDR3 length is 17 residues. The CDR3 DNA follows: TGCGCCAGCAGCTTGGCCCGCGGGGGGATATACACAGATACGCAGTATTTT. It yields the protein CASSLARGGIYTDTQYF.

The J gene is TRBJ2-1, the V gene TRBV27, with 12 bases identical to TRBD2. The trim removed 7 bases at V and 8 bases at J, leaving 9 bases unmatched. Germline V gene sequence: CDR1 MNHEY, CDR2 SMNVEV (reference sequence). The CDR3 is made up of 15 amino acids. The CDR3 is CASTLLAGGSDEQFF. The CDR3, as DNA: TGTGCCAGCACCTTACTAGCGGGAGGTTCTGATGAGCAGTTCTTC.

The rearrangement joins TRBV20-1 to TRBJ2-7; D is unclear. Per germline, CDR1 DFQATT and CDR2 SNEGSKA (reference sequence). The CDR3 loop spans 11 amino acids. Trimming removed 4 bases at V and 4 bases at J, with 8 bases between. The CDR3 DNA is TGCAGTGCTAACATTGAATACGAGCAGTACTTC. Translating gives CSANIEYEQYF.

This chain joins TRBV28 and TRBJ2-7, with D tentatively TRBD2 (7 bases). V was clipped by 3 bases and J by 9 bases, with 18 bases between them. Per germline, CDR1 MDHEN and CDR2 SYDVKM. The CDR3 consists of 14 residues. The CDR3 DNA sequence: TGTGCCAGCAGTTTGGCGGGGGCCGTTTTAGGGCAGTACTTC. Translation: CASSLAGAVLGQYF.

The genes are TRBV5-1 and TRBJ1-5; TRBD1 matches at 10 bases. This CDR3 is 15 amino acids long. The V gene's germline CDR1 is SGHRS and CDR2 YFSETQ. The trim removed 0 bases at V and 5 bases at J, leaving 2 bases unmatched. CDR3 coding DNA: TGCGCCAGCAGCTTGGCGGGACAGGGGTATCAGCCCCAGCATTTT. It yields the protein CASSLAGQGYQPQHF.

The sample holds a few counts of this clone. V gene TRBV25-1 combines with J gene TRBJ2-5, with D perhaps TRBD1 (6 bases). The V end was cut by 1 base, the J end by 5 bases, with 17 bases between. CDR1 MGHDK and CDR2 SYGVNS come from the germline V gene. This CDR3 is built from 16 residues. DNA for the CDR3: TGTGCCAGCAGTGAATCGGCAGGGGTCAGGTGGGAGACCCAGTACTTC. This gives the protein CASSESAGVRWETQYF.

This clone has just a few counts. This same CDR3 is encoded by further DNA sequences in the sample. This chain links TRBV4-3 with TRBJ1-3; no clear D gene. The CDR3 extends over 15 amino acids. V lost 1 base and J lost 4, with 11 bases in between. CDR1 is LGHNA, CDR2 YSLEER, per germline. The chain's CDR3 is CASSQGGGAGNTIYF. The DNA for the CDR3 is TGCGCCAGCAGCCAAGGTGGAGGAGCCGGAAACACCATATATTTT.

The rearrangement uses TRBV5-1 and TRBJ2-5; TRBD2 matches at 16 bases. Germline lookup yields CDR1 SGHRS and CDR2 YFSETQ. V lost 0 bases to trimming and J lost 5 bases; unmatched junction nucleotides: 13. CDR3 size: 20 residues. CDR3 coding DNA: TGCGCCAGCAGCTTGGTGGGCCCTGGGACTAGCGGGGGGGCCCTGGAGACCCAGTACTTC. Its protein product is CASSLVGPGTSGGALETQYF.

The chain has TRBV9 and TRBJ1-1, with D possibly matching TRBD1 (6 bases). V lost 0 bases, J lost 3 bases, and 9 bases lay in between. CDR1 and CDR2 (germline): SGDLS, YYNGEE. CDR3 length: 14 residues. CDR3 coding DNA: TGTGCCAGCAGCGTAGCCAACAGGGACACTGAAGCTTTCTTT. Translation: CASSVANRDTEAFF.

The CDR3 nucleotides read TGTGCCAGCAGTGGGGCTGGGACTAGCGGGAGAACAGATACGCAGTATTTT. Its protein product is CASSGAGTSGRTDTQYF. The gene calls are TRBV2 and TRBJ2-3, with TRBD2 identical over 14 bases. J lost 3 bases, V lost 4 bases, and 6 bases had no gene match. Germline CDR1 reads SNHLY; CDR2 reads FYNNEI. CDR3 length: 17 amino acids.

This chain joins TRBV6-1 and TRBJ1-3; D might be TRBD1 (5 bases). This CDR3 contains 15 residues. The germline gives CDR1 MNHNS, CDR2 SASEGT. The ends were cut back, 2 bases at V and 4 bases at J, with 12 bases in the middle. CDR3 coding DNA: TGTGCCAGCAGTGAACAGTCAGGGATCGGAAACACCATATATTTT. It encodes CASSEQSGIGNTIYF.

Concerning this clone itself: One end of the junction varies from germline; a read error may be responsible. J is TRBJ2-6 and V is TRBV4-3, with a possible D match to TRBD1 (5 bases). From germline, CDR1 is LGHNA and CDR2 YSLEER. The CDR3 is 15 amino acids. The CDR3 DNA reads as TGCGCCAGCAGAAAAGAAAGGAGTGGGGCCAACGGCCTGACTTTC. This codes for CASRKERSGANGLTF.

This clone was picked up a small number of times. The rearrangement links TRBV7-2 to TRBJ2-7; 7 nucleotides line up with TRBD1. Germline V CDR1 and CDR2: SGHTA, FQGNSA. The V and J ends lost 5 bases and 2 bases, in that order; junction bases with no gene match: 15. The CDR3 runs 17 residues. Here the CDR3 reads CASSPYRLTGTAYEQYF. In DNA, the CDR3 is TGTGCCAGCAGCCCTTACCGTTTAACCGGGACAGCCTACGAGCAGTACTTC.

The V gene is TRBV6-6, the J gene TRBJ2-2, with 7 bases aligning to TRBD1. Germline lookup yields CDR1 MNHNY and CDR2 SVGAGI (reference sequence). J lost 6 bases, V lost 6 bases, and 10 bases had no gene match. The CDR3 runs 15 residues. In nucleotides, the CDR3 is TGTGCCAGCAGCTTACAGGGGTTGGTCCCCGGGGAGCTGTTTTTT. It translates to CASSLQGLVPGELFF.

Remarks on this clone: Other DNA sequences in the same sample also yield this CDR3. The gene calls are TRBV7-2 and TRBJ2-2; a weak D match, TRBD2 (5 bases). V shed 3 bases and J shed 2 bases, with 10 bases lying between them. From germline, CDR1 is SGHTA and CDR2 FQGNSA. This CDR3 has 15 amino acids. CDR3 nucleotide sequence: TGTGCCAGCAGCTTGGTCGGAGGAAACACCGGGGAGCTGTTTTTT. Protein product: CASSLVGGNTGELFF.